Below, one T cell receptor beta chain is given with its context. It lacks a known antigen. Base qualities are missing; no much larger clone stands one base away. Measured from the cysteine to the phenylalanine, the CDR3 is 13 residues long. The sequence is cut down to CDR3 DNA, 39 bases in frame from base 1. Relative to germline, V is missing 4 bases and J is missing 8 bases, with 6 bases of the junction outside any gene match. The CDR1 and CDR2 encoded by the germline V gene are KGHDR and SFDVKD. Collaborating institutions collected whole blood in K2EDTA tubes following their own protocols. Collaborator samples were shipped for TCRbeta analysis as frozen whole blood, isolated PBMCs, or DNA extracted from either sample type. This entry belongs to a study of blood T cell repertoires in COVID-19 (dated by TCRdb to the early 2020s). Some background on the complete study: Samples from collaborators originated in the United States, Italy and Spain and spanned both the acute and convalescent phases of COVID-19. The prospective study material was composed of cDNA or gDNA derived from T cells, B-cell-depleted T cells, or PBMCs. Deeply sampled blood TCRbeta repertoires from subjects exposed to, actively infected with, or recovered from COVID-19 were included in the dataset. A freely available public database, intended as a resource for researchers studying the immune response to SARS-CoV-2, is where the repertoires were released. Samples came from the ongoing ImmuneRACE study (first 160 participants) plus 1,254 subjects from 6 global collaborators. The sample metadata nearly always contained a de-identified subject ID, COVID-19 status, age in years and sex. Where available, HLA class I and class II types were obtained from metadata supplied by the sample provider rather than from assay-based typing. Study-wide findings and limitations: How much clinical and demographic metadata was included differed by source and by participant, and the metadata was provided uncurated.

TCRbeta CDR3 regions were amplified from genomic DNA using the immunoSEQ Assay, a bias-controlled multiplex PCR. As for the original processing: The number of nucleated cells in each sample was estimated by amplification of reference gene primers within the assay. Sequence reads were collapsed and filtered to measure the absolute abundance of every unique TCRbeta CDR3 rearrangement. For each sample, productive Simpson clonality was calculated as the square root of Simpson's diversity index over productive rearrangements. Entries here come from immuneACCESS through TCRdb and include only in-frame sequences with V and J called. Some clones fail to appear in such tables; in the studies checked, an unresolved V gene covers under half of the shortfall, and the cause of the remainder is unknown. That table supplies the V and J calls and clone size; D and trimming were determined from the DNA. For this sample the table gives roughly 190,000 clones, of which approximately 80% were detected only once. The ten largest clones represent around 6.9% of the sample.

Sequenced sample: peripheral blood. The TCR comes from a man in his fifties or sixties with acute or convalescent COVID-19. The sequence links TRBV24-1 to TRBJ1-2; TRBD1 fits 7 bases in the junction. The CDR3 reads as follows: CATSESGGGGYTF. The DNA sequence is as follows: TGTGCCACCAGTGAGAGTGGAGGGGGCGGCTACACCTTC.